These T cell receptor beta chains were read from a single sample in a study of T cells expressing NK-cell markers. From the 5' RACE reads, TCRdb lists one entry per CDR3 protein and no DNA. There are about 160,000 distinct CDR3 sequences in the sample, with 20% held by the top ten. Sequencing was done on a sample of blood T cells: a sorted CD56 or NKG2C T cell subset, CD4+ or CD8+ T cells, or bulk PBMC T cells (not recorded which). The origin of the receptors is a man aged 18-69 years in good health. Each CDR3 is given with its conserved first and last residue.

j_gene	v_gene	CDR3aa
TRBJ1-6	TRBV4-1	CASRERLPYNSPLHF
TRBJ2-1	TRBV18	CASSPPGAHYNEQFF
TRBJ2-7	TRBV18	CASSRDGSYEQYF
TRBJ2-1	TRBV14	CASSQMGTSRNEQFF
TRBJ2-3	TRBV4-2	CASSQTLASSSTDTQYF
TRBJ2-7	TRBV27	CASSLGAGGYEQYF
TRBJ1-1	TRBV7-9	CASRDSTYTEAFF
TRBJ2-7	TRBV5-1	CASRWAGDTYEQYF
TRBJ1-3	TRBV28	CASSFAEAGNTIYF
TRBJ2-7	TRBV6-1	CASSIGTGPVSEQYF
TRBJ2-5	TRBV3-1	CASSQDGRYQETQYF
TRBJ2-2	TRBV15	CATSRERAGGPGELFF
TRBJ1-2	TRBV6-5	CASSYLRGGRGGGYTF
TRBJ2-1	TRBV3-1	CASSQGLSSSSYNEQFF
TRBJ2-7	TRBV5-5	CASSLGGSTTYEQYF
TRBJ1-5	TRBV4-2	CASSQNSGQDSNQPQHF
TRBJ1-4	TRBV7-9	CASSRRATGYNEKLFF
TRBJ2-1	TRBV12-3/TRBV12-4	CASSPPGAPYNEQFF
TRBJ1-1	TRBV6-1	CASSPMGQGEIEAFF
TRBJ2-5	TRBV4-1	CASSQTGQETQYF
TRBJ2-4	TRBV20-1	CSARGRRGGPLAKNIQYF
TRBJ2-7	TRBV7-6	CASSLAGSPGSYEQYF
TRBJ2-7	TRBV9	CASSVGRGQLGYEQYF
TRBJ2-7	TRBV2	CASSTSGTGVSYEQYF
TRBJ1-3	TRBV5-4	CASSPLRVFGNTIYF
TRBJ2-1	TRBV2	CASSEDSVYNEQFF
TRBJ1-5	TRBV20-1	CSARDSRGQPQHF
TRBJ2-2	TRBV6-5	CASSYQGRELFF
TRBJ2-1	TRBV6-1	CASSQGLAATIEQFF
TRBJ2-1	TRBV5-5	CASSFWPLGGSYNEQFF
TRBJ1-2	TRBV7-9	CASSFVGQPGYTF
TRBJ2-2	TRBV28	CASSLPQGLTTGELFF
TRBJ2-5	TRBV11-2	CASSLTGNKQETQYF
TRBJ2-3	TRBV6-5	CASSYSGLAGGPADTQYF
TRBJ1-6	TRBV2	CASSEGPGKNSPLHF
TRBJ2-7	TRBV19	CASSAPLGQTYEQYF
TRBJ2-2	TRBV7-6	CASSSGLAGGELFF
TRBJ2-7	TRBV4-2	CASSQDWADLLGEQYF
TRBJ1-1	TRBV11-2	CASSLGGSSWGTEAFF
TRBJ2-7	TRBV9	CASSVNEGAYEQYF
TRBJ2-5	TRBV7-9	CASSPRTSTETQYF
TRBJ1-5	TRBV28	CASISGTNNQPQHF
TRBJ2-3	TRBV12-5	CASGPSFTDTQYF
TRBJ1-5	TRBV2	CASRTGGHQPQHF
TRBJ1-1	TRBV2	CASSELGTGYRDTEAFF
TRBJ1-2	TRBV20-1	CSASRGLARPANYGYTF
TRBJ1-4	TRBV5-6	CASSFGTMDEKLFF
TRBJ2-1	TRBV24-1	CATSDLPHHSNYNEQFF
TRBJ1-1	TRBV27	CASYHDTEAFF
TRBJ2-1	TRBV7-3	CASGIAYNEQFF
TRBJ2-1	TRBV19	CASSIPGGGYNEQFF